Presented here are 31 T cell receptor beta chains from one specimen sequenced in a study of beta chain features in type 1 diabetes. Expressed TCRB transcripts got sequenced, as all isolated RNA was reverse transcribed. The repertoire was sequenced with immunoSEQ multiplex PCR; TCRdb's copy has only in-frame clones and lacks some. The sample has hundreds of thousands of clones; 14% are singletons. Input material: central memory CD4+ T cells from blood. The receptors shown here come from a man in his thirties or forties in good health.

The genes are TRBV5-1 and TRBJ2-6; 8 bases are a match to TRBD2. The J segment lost 0 bases and the V segment lost 3 bases, leaving 11 bases of the junction unmatched. There are 19 residues in the CDR3. Germline V gene data show CDR1 as SGHRS and CDR2 as YFSETQ. CDR3 sequence: CASSSAGGSRLSGANVLTF. CDR3 in DNA: TGCGCCAGCAGCTCCGCGGGGGGCTCTAGGCTCTCTGGGGCCAACGTCCTGACTTTC.

This clone was seen ten or more times. The chain employs TRBV5-1 and TRBJ2-6; D is unclear. The V gene lost 7 bases and the J gene lost 8 bases, with 7 bases spanning the gap. The CDR3 loop spans 11 amino acids. CDR1 and CDR2 (germline): SGHRS, YFSETQ. The CDR3 is CASSLSNVLTF. The CDR3 coding sequence is TGCGCCAGCTCCCTTTCCAACGTCCTGACTTTC.

The chain has TRBV4-1 and TRBJ2-5, with 9 bases lining up with TRBD1. The CDR3 sequence is 17 residues long. Trimming took 0 bases from V and 2 from J; bases not matched to a gene: 7. Germline CDR1 reads MGHRA; CDR2 reads YSYEKL. The DNA for the CDR3 is TGCGCCAGCAGCCAAGAGGGGAGGGGGACAGGGCAAGAGACCCAGTACTTC. It is translated as CASSQEGRGTGQETQYF.

V is TRBV15 and J is TRBJ2-1; D not resolved. Trimming shortened V by 0 bases and J by 9 bases, and 18 bases separated the two germline ends. The CDR3 length is 16 residues. Per the germline V gene, CDR1 is LNHNV and CDR2 is YYDKDF (reference sequence). This CDR3 reads CATSRDLVGPMGEQFF. The DNA of the CDR3 is TGTGCCACCAGCAGAGATCTAGTGGGTCCCATGGGTGAGCAGTTCTTC. The full variable domain, its missing parts supplied by reference TRBV15 and TRBJ2-1, is DAMVIQNPRYQVTQFGKPVTLSCSQTLNHNVMYWYQQKSSQAPKLLFHYYDKDFNNEADTPDNFQSRRPNTSFCFLDIRSPGLGDTAMYLCATSRDLVGPMGEQFFGPGTRLTVL.

This clone was seen more than once but under ten times. The chain couples TRBV10-2 to TRBJ2-2, with D unclear. The V end lost 3 bases, the J end lost 1 base, and 3 bases lay between the germline ends. The CDR3 runs 13 residues. Germline CDR1 and CDR2: WSHSY and SAAADI. CDR3 residues: CASSEQNTGELFF. In DNA form, the CDR3 reads TGCGCCAGCAGTGAACAGAACACCGGGGAGCTGTTTTTT.

This clone was picked up a small number of times. This sequence joins TRBV11-2 and TRBJ2-1, with 9 bases aligning to TRBD2. The V gene end was trimmed by 1 base and the J gene end by 9 bases; junction bases not matched to a gene: 19. This CDR3 is 19 amino acids long. Germline assignment: CDR1 SGHAT and CDR2 FQNNGV. The DNA of the CDR3 is TGTGCCAGCAGCTTAGTACGGTCCGGCGGCGGGGGGGCCGGTGGTGAGCAGTTCTTC. This encodes CASSLVRSGGGGAGGEQFF. Full variable domain (outside the CDR3, taken from reference TRBV11-2 and TRBJ2-1): EAGVAQSPRYKIIEKRQSVAFWCNPISGHATLYWYQQILGQGPKLLIQFQNNGVVDDSQLPKDRFSAERLKGVDSTLKIQPAKLEDSAVYLCASSLVRSGGGGAGGEQFFGPGTRLTVL.

The CDR3 is CASSQEGGRIAEAFF. The CDR3 DNA sequence: TGTGCCAGCAGCCAAGAAGGGGGGCGCATTGCTGAAGCTTTCTTT. The chain is built from TRBV4-2 and TRBJ1-1, with D possibly being TRBD1 (6 bases). CDR1 is LGHNA, CDR2 YNFKEQ, per germline. V lost 0 bases to trimming and J lost 6 bases, with 14 bases between them. CDR3 size: 15 residues.

This clone showed up just a few times. The chain combines TRBV14 with TRBJ2-2; 9 positions agree with TRBD1. This CDR3 is 16 amino acids long. V lost 1 base to trimming and J lost 0 bases; unmatched junction nucleotides: 0. The germline gives CDR1 SGHDN, CDR2 FVKESK. The CDR3, as DNA: TGTGCCAGCAGCCAAGGACAGGGGGCGAACACCGGGGAGCTGTTTTTT. It yields the protein CASSQGQGANTGELFF.

The chain is built from TRBV27 and TRBJ2-1, with 15 nucleotides matching TRBD2. The CDR3 covers 16 residues. Germline V lookup: CDR1 MNHEY, CDR2 SMNVEV (reference sequence). Losses at the gene ends were 6 bases for V and 6 bases for J; bases not matched to a gene: 6. The CDR3 reads CASRGGLAGGPNEQFF. The CDR3 DNA reads TGTGCCAGCAGGGGCGGACTAGCGGGAGGGCCCAATGAGCAGTTCTTC.

The chain is built from TRBV5-1 and TRBJ2-5, with TRBD1 matching 8 bases. Germline V gene sequence: CDR1 SGHRS, CDR2 YFSETQ. V shed 6 bases and J 2 bases; nucleotides not matched to a gene: 3. This CDR3 is 13 amino acids long. CDR3 sequence reads: CASTYRGQETQYF. Here the CDR3 DNA reads TGCGCCAGCACGTACAGGGGGCAAGAGACCCAGTACTTC.

V is TRBV30 and J is TRBJ2-5; a weak D match, TRBD2 (6 bases). Germline V CDR1 and CDR2: GTSNPN, SVGIG (reference sequence). This CDR3 contains 11 residues. In nucleotides, the CDR3 is TGTGCTTCGGGAGAAAAAGAGACCCAGTACTTC. Translation: CASGEKETQYF.

This sequence joins TRBV19 and TRBJ2-6; no definite D call. The germline V gene encodes CDR1 LNHDA and CDR2 SQIVND (reference sequence). The germline V and J ends were trimmed by 5 bases and 2 bases, with 10 bases remaining between them. This CDR3 comprises 15 residues. The CDR3 sequence: CASSSRQTGANVLTF. In nucleotides, the CDR3 is TGTGCCAGTAGTTCCAGACAAACTGGGGCCAACGTCCTGACTTTC. Drawing the rest from reference TRBV19 and TRBJ2-6, the complete variable domain is DGGITQSPKYLFRKEGQNVTLSCEQNLNHDAMYWYRQDPGQGLRLIYYSQIVNDFQKGDIAEGYSVSREKKESFPLTVTSAQKNPTAFYLCASSSRQTGANVLTFGAGSRLTVL.

This sequence joins TRBV19 and TRBJ2-1, with 9 bases that match TRBD1. V gave up 8 bases and J gave up 4 bases; unmatched junction bases: 9. Germline V gene data show CDR1 as LNHDA and CDR2 as SQIVND (reference sequence). The CDR3 sequence is 15 residues long. CDR3 loop: CASSTGTGPYNEQFF. Here the CDR3 DNA reads TGTGCCAGTTCTACCGGGACAGGGCCTTACAATGAGCAGTTCTTC. The full variable domain, completed using reference TRBV19 and TRBJ2-1, is DGGITQSPKYLFRKEGQNVTLSCEQNLNHDAMYWYRQDPGQGLRLIYYSQIVNDFQKGDIAEGYSVSREKKESFPLTVTSAQKNPTAFYLCASSTGTGPYNEQFFGPGTRLTVL.

This clone has ten or more counts. V is TRBV7-2 and J is TRBJ1-2, with 11 bases lining up with TRBD1. The J segment lost 7 bases and the V segment lost 5 bases, leaving 9 bases of the junction unmatched. The CDR3 is 15 amino acids. From germline, CDR1 is SGHTA and CDR2 FQGNSA. The CDR3 loop reads CASSPDRGRIGGYTF. The CDR3 DNA is TGTGCCAGCAGCCCGGACAGGGGGCGGATTGGTGGCTACACCTTC.

The table lists this clone with a few counts. The gene calls are TRBV7-8 and TRBJ2-3; TRBD2 aligns across 9 bases. Germline V gives CDR1 SGHVS, CDR2 FQNEAQ. This CDR3 region has 17 residues. Trimming cost V 2 bases and J 1 base; bases outside gene matches: 7. CDR3 bases: TGTGCCAGCAGCTTACAGGCTAGCGGGGTTGGCACAGATACGCAGTATTTT. Its protein product is CASSLQASGVGTDTQYF.

There are a few counts of this clone. The rearrangement links TRBV12-5 to TRBJ2-2; tentatively, D is TRBD1 (6 bases). The germline V gene has CDR1 LGHNT and CDR2 FRNRAP. Trimming pared 5 bases from V and 5 bases from J, leaving 15 bases between. This CDR3 is built from 15 residues. CDR3 amino acids: CASGLEGVGTGELFF. The CDR3 coding sequence is TGTGCTAGTGGTCTCGAGGGGGTAGGAACCGGGGAGCTGTTTTTT.

This clone was counted a few times. CDR3 bases: TGTGCCAGCAGCGTAGAAGGAGGGGCCGTTGAAAAACTGTTTTTT. Protein product: CASSVEGGAVEKLFF. The rearrangement joins TRBV9 to TRBJ1-4; D possibly corresponds to TRBD1 (5 bases). The CDR3 covers 15 residues. V lost 0 bases, J lost 7 bases, and 13 bases lay in between. Germline assignment: CDR1 SGDLS and CDR2 YYNGEE.

The sample holds a few counts of this clone. J is TRBJ1-1 and V is TRBV15; perhaps TRBD1 as D (6 bases). Germline V gene lookup returns CDR1 LNHNV and CDR2 YYDKDF (reference sequence). V lost 0 bases and J 10 bases, leaving 15 bases between the germline ends. There are 14 residues in the CDR3. CDR3 in DNA: TGTGCCACCAGCAGAGATGGACGGGGGCTTGGAGCTTTCTTT. This translates into CATSRDGRGLGAFF.

This chain joins TRBV4-2 and TRBJ2-5; perhaps TRBD2 as D (5 bases). CDR1 is LGHNA, CDR2 YNFKEQ, per germline. The ends were cut back, 4 bases at V and 3 bases at J, with 9 bases in the middle. This CDR3 is built from 13 residues. The CDR3 loop is CASSPGLEETQYF. The CDR3 bases are TGTGCCAGCAGCCCCGGACTGGAAGAGACCCAGTACTTC.

This clone was seen just once. The CDR3 reads CAWTQQTRITGELFF. The CDR3 DNA reads as TGTGCCTGGACCCAGCAGACAAGGATCACCGGGGAGCTGTTTTTT. This chain links TRBV30 with TRBJ2-2; D is unclear. This CDR3 contains 15 residues. Trimming cost V 4 bases and J 4 bases, with 16 bases left between them. The germline CDR1 and CDR2 sequences are GTSNPN and SVGIG (reference sequence).

In nucleotides, the CDR3 is TGTGCCACCAGCAGTTCCCTGGGGAGGGGCGGCAATCAGCCCCAGCATTTT. Encoded protein: CATSSSLGRGGNQPQHF. This chain joins TRBV15 and TRBJ1-5; D may be TRBD1 (5 bases). The length of the CDR3 is 17 residues. V lost 3 bases to trimming and J lost 2 bases, with 17 bases between them. Germline V gene sequence: CDR1 LNHNV, CDR2 YYDKDF (reference sequence). Drawing the rest from reference TRBV15 and TRBJ1-5, the complete variable domain is DAMVIQNPRYQVTQFGKPVTLSCSQTLNHNVMYWYQQKSSQAPKLLFHYYDKDFNNEADTPDNFQSRRPNTSFCFLDIRSPGLGDTAMYLCATSSSLGRGGNQPQHFGDGTRLSIL.

This clone was seen more than once but under ten times. A much larger clone lies one base from this, so it may be a read error. The genes are TRBV7-9 and TRBJ2-3; D is unresolved. Trimming stripped 1 base from V and 2 bases from J, with 10 bases between. The V gene's germline CDR1 is SEHNR and CDR2 FQNEAQ (reference sequence). The CDR3 extends over 15 amino acids. Written as DNA, the CDR3 is TGTGCCAGCAGCTTAGTGCTAGGGTACACAGATACGCAGTATTTT. Its protein is CASSLVLGYTDTQYF.

The V gene is TRBV6-5, the J gene TRBJ1-2; no clear D. Trimming took 2 bases from V and 3 from J, leaving 7 bases between them. The CDR3 contains 13 residues. Looked up from germline, CDR1 is MNHEY and CDR2 is SVGAGI. CDR3 sequence reads: CASSYGEYYGYTF. CDR3 nucleotides: TGTGCCAGCAGTTACGGGGAATACTATGGCTACACCTTC.

This clone was seen a single time. The J gene is TRBJ1-6, the V gene TRBV5-1, with 8 bases identical to TRBD1. The CDR3 loop spans 16 amino acids. Trimming removed 0 bases from V and 6 bases from J; junction bases left unmatched: 5. Germline V gives CDR1 SGHRS, CDR2 YFSETQ. CDR3 sequence: CASSLGGQGGNSPLHF. The DNA for the CDR3 is TGCGCCAGCAGCTTGGGTGGACAGGGTGGTAATTCACCCCTCCACTTT.

The rearrangement links TRBV7-9 to TRBJ1-2; 7 positions agree with TRBD1. This CDR3 contains 12 residues. Trimming removed 3 bases from V and 6 bases from J; junction bases left unmatched: 1. Per the germline V gene, CDR1 is SEHNR and CDR2 is FQNEAQ (reference sequence). CDR3 residues: CASSFGTDGYTF. In DNA form, the CDR3 reads TGTGCCAGCAGCTTTGGGACAGATGGCTACACCTTC.

J is TRBJ2-3 and V is TRBV11-3, with 9 bases lining up with TRBD2. J gave up 1 base and V 1 base, and 6 bases lay outside the gene matches. Germline V gene data show CDR1 as SGHNT and CDR2 as YENEEA. The CDR3 runs to 17 residues. The CDR3 spells CASSLAAGGPGTDTQYF. The CDR3 nucleotides are TGTGCCAGCAGCTTAGCTGCGGGAGGGCCGGGCACAGATACGCAGTATTTT.

This chain connects TRBV2 to TRBJ2-7; TRBD2 matches at 8 bases. Germline CDR1 SNHLY, CDR2 FYNNEI. The CDR3 spans 15 residues. J gave up 2 bases and V 4 bases, and 7 bases lay outside the gene matches. In DNA, the CDR3 is TGTGCCAGCAGTGCTTTTGGACTAGCTCCCTACGAGCAGTACGTC. Protein product: CASSAFGLAPYEQYV.

This clone has a count of ten or more. The J gene is TRBJ2-2, the V gene TRBV7-2; D not certain. This CDR3 comprises 15 residues. Trimming shortened V by 6 bases and J by 2 bases, and 13 bases separated the two germline ends. Germline V gene lookup returns CDR1 SGHTA and CDR2 FQGNSA. The CDR3, as DNA: TGTGCCAGCAGACCCCGGTCGGTCAACACCGGGGAGCTGTTTTTT. Translating gives CASRPRSVNTGELFF.

The rearrangement links TRBV6-6 to TRBJ2-2, with a tentative D call TRBD2 (6 bases). V was cut by 10 bases and J by 1 base, with 10 bases left in between. This CDR3 is built from 13 residues. Germline V lookup: CDR1 MNHNY, CDR2 SVGAGI (reference sequence). The CDR3 sequence is CATLAQNTGELFF. Written as DNA, the CDR3 is TGTGCCACCCTAGCGCAGAACACCGGGGAGCTGTTTTTT.

The chain joins TRBV4-3 to TRBJ1-4, with D perhaps TRBD1 (6 bases). The CDR3 totals 15 residues. V lost 0 bases, J lost 7 bases, and 12 bases lay in between. Germline loops: CDR1 LGHNA, CDR2 YSLEER. The CDR3 DNA reads as TGCGCCAGCAGCCAAGAATGGGGGCGAGGTGAAAAACTGTTTTTT. Protein: CASSQEWGRGEKLFF.

This rearrangement joins TRBV11-3 to TRBJ2-3; D unresolved. V lost 5 bases to trimming and J lost 4 bases, with 13 bases between them. This CDR3 is built from 14 residues. Germline-derived CDR1 and CDR2 are SGHNT and YENEEA. CDR3 DNA: TGTGCCAGCAGCGAGTTGACTTGGGCAGATACGCAGTATTTT. Protein sequence: CASSELTWADTQYF.